This T cell receptor (beta chain) was observed in a study of T cell responses to AZD1222 COVID-19 vaccine. Here immunoSEQ multiplex PCR was the method, and the copy in TCRdb shows in-frame clones only, minus some. The sample includes around 99,000 clones, around nine tenths of them seen just once. Second-dose intervals near 4 or 12 weeks were combined. This CDR3 is 14 amino acids long. The V gene lost 6 bases and the J gene lost 3 bases, with 14 bases spanning the gap. Germline V gene sequence: CDR1 WNHNN, CDR2 SYGVQD (reference sequence). The sample here was peripheral blood, taken 28 days after the second AZD1222 dose. V usage is TRBV10-1 and J usage is TRBJ1-1; possible D gene TRBD1, 5 bases. The clonotype comes from an adult who received the AZD1222 COVID-19 vaccine. CDR3 bases: TGCGCCAGCAGAAGGGACCTAGGGGACACTGAAGCTTTCTTT. Amino acid sequence: CASRRDLGDTEAFF.